The clone carrying this T cell receptor (beta chain) was found once. Its antigen is undetermined. This entry belongs to a study of cytomegalovirus exposure and HLA in healthy donors. Overall study: Later, an analysis reported that the 95 to 150 validation repertoires had used the same platform as the approximately 660 first-cohort repertoires.

Produced via immunoSEQ multiplex PCR; TCRdb's table is partial and in-frame only. The data hold more than 140,000 clones, with around nine tenths observed a single time. Study observations and caveats: Cytomegalovirus-associated status was assigned to about 180 TCR beta chains. The finding came from a later analysis; first-cohort TCR clusters tended to co-occur in the roughly 110 validation repertoires.

Separate from the approximately 670-subject first cohort, the roughly 120-subject validation cohort was the one that the donors belonged to. This CDR3 is 13 amino acids long. V lost 8 bases to trimming and J lost 0 bases, with 10 bases between them. In germline, CDR1 is WNHNN, CDR2 SYGVQD (reference sequence). Sequencing used PBMCs. The chain joins TRBV10-1 to TRBJ1-1; D gene unclear. This TCR was sampled from a woman between 18 and 29 years old in good health and CMV-seropositive. CDR3 nucleotides: TGCGCCAGCCGACAACAAATGAACACTGAAGCTTTCTTT. This translates into CASRQQMNTEAFF.